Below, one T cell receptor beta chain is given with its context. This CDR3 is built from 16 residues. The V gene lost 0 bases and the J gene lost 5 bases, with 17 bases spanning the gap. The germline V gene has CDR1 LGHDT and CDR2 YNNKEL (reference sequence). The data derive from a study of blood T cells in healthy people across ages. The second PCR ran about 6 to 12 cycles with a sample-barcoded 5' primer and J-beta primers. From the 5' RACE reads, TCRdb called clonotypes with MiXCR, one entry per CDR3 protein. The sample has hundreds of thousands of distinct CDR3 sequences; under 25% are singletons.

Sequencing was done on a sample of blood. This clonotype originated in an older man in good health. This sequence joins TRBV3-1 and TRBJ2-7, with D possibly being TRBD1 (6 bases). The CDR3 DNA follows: TGTGCCAGCAGCCAAGATTGGGAGACAGGTCGTGACGAGCAGTACTTC. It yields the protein CASSQDWETGRDEQYF.